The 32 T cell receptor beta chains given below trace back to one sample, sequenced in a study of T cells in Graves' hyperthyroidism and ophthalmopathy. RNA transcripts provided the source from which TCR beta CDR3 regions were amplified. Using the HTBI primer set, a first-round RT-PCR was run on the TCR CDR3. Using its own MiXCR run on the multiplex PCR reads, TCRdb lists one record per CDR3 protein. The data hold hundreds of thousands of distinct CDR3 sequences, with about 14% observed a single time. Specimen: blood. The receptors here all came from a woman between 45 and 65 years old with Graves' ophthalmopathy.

The chain's CDR3 is CASSLPLNTGELFF. DNA of the CDR3: TGTGCCAGCAGCTTACCTCTAAACACCGGGGAGCTGTTTTTT. The genes are TRBV7-9 and TRBJ2-2; D is unclear. V dropped 2 bases and J dropped 2 bases, with 6 bases sitting between them. The germline V gene encodes CDR1 SEHNR and CDR2 FQNEAQ (reference sequence). This CDR3 has 14 amino acids.

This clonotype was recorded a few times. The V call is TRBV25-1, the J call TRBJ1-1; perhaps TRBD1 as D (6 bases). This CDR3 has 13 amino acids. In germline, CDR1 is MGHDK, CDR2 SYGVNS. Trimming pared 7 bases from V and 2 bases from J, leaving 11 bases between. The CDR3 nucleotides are TGTGCCAGCACGGGACAATCCAACACTGAAGCTTTCTTT. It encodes CASTGQSNTEAFF.

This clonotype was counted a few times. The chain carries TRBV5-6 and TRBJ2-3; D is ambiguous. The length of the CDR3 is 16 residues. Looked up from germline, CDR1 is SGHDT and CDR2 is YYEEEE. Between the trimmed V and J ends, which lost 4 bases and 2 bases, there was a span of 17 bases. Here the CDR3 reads CASSLNPGLNTDTQYF. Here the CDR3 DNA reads TGTGCCAGCAGCCTTAACCCGGGCCTAAACACAGATACGCAGTATTTT.

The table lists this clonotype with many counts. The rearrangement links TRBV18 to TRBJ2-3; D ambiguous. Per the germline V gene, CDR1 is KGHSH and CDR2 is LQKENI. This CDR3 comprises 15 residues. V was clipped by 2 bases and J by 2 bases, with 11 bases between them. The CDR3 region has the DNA TGTGCCAGCTCACCATGGACGACTTACACAGATACGCAGTATTTT. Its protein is CASSPWTTYTDTQYF. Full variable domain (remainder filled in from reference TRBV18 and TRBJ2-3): NAGVMQNPRHLVRRRGQEARLRCSPMKGHSHVYWYRQLPEEGLKFMVYLQKENIIDESGMPKERFSAEFPKEGPSILRIQQVVRGDSAAYFCASSPWTTYTDTQYFGPGTRLTVL.

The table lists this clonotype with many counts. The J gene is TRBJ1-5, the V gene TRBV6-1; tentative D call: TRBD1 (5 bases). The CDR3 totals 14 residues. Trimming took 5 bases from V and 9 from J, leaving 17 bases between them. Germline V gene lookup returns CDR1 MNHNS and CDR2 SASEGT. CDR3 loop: CASSSEGGGRPQHF. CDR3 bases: TGTGCCAGCAGTTCGGAGGGCGGGGGACGGCCCCAGCATTTT.

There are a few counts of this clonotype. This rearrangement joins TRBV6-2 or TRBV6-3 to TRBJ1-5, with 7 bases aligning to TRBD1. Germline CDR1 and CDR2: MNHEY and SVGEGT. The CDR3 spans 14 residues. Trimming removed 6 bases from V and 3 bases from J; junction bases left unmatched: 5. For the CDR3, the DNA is TGTGCCAGCAGGGGGGACAGCATCAATCAGCCCCAGCATTTT. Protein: CASRGDSINQPQHF.

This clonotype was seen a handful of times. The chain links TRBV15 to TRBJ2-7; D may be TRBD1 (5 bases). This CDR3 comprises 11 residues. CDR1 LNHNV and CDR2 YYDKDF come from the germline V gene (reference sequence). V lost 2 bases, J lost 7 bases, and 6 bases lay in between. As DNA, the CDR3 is TGTGCCACCAGCAGAAGGGGAGAGCAGTACTTC. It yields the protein CATSRRGEQYF.

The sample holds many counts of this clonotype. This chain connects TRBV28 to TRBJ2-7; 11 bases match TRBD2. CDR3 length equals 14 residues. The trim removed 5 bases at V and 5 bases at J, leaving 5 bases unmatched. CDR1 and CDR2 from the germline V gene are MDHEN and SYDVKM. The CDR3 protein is CASSVASGRNEQYF. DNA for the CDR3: TGTGCCAGCAGTGTGGCTAGCGGGAGGAACGAGCAGTACTTC.

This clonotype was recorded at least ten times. The CDR3 is CASSYLGTGTSYEQYF. DNA of the CDR3: TGTGCCAGCAGTTATCTAGGGACAGGGACATCCTACGAGCAGTACTTC. The chain has TRBV6-1 and TRBJ2-7, with 9 bases that match TRBD1. The CDR3 loop spans 16 amino acids. The V segment lost 5 bases and the J segment 1 base; nucleotides outside the gene matches: 9. In germline, CDR1 is MNHNS, CDR2 SASEGT.

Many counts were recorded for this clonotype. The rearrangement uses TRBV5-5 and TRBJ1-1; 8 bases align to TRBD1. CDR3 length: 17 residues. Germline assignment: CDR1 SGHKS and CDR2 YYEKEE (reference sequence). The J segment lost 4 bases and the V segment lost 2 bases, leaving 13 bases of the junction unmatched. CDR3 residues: CASSFQGANVFRTEAFF. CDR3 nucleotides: TGTGCCAGCAGCTTCCAGGGGGCGAATGTCTTCCGCACTGAAGCTTTCTTT.

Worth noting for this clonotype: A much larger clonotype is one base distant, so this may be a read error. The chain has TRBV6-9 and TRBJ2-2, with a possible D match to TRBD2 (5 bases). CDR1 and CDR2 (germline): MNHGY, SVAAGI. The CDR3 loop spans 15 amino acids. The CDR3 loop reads CASSYETGTVGEPFF. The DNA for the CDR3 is TGTGCCAGCAGTTATGAGACGGGCACGGTCGGGGAGCCGTTTTTT.

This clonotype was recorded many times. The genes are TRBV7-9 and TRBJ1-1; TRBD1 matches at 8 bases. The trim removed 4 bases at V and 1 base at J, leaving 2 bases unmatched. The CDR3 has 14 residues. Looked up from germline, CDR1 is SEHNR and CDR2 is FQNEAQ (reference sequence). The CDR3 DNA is TGTGCCAGCAGCTATACAGGGGGGAACACTGAAGCTTTCTTT. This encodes CASSYTGGNTEAFF.

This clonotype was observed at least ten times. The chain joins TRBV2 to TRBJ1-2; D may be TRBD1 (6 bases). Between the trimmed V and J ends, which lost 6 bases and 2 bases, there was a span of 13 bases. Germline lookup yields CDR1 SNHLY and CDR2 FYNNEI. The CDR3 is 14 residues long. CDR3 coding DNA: TGTGCCAGCAGACCTTGGACAGACAACTATGGCTACACCTTC. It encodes CASRPWTDNYGYTF.

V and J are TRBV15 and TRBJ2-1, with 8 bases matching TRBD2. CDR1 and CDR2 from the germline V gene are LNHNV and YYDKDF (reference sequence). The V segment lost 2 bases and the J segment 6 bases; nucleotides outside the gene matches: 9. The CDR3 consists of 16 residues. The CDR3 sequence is CATSRTRASGFNEQFF. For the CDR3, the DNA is TGTGCCACCAGCAGAACCCGTGCTAGCGGGTTCAATGAGCAGTTCTTC.

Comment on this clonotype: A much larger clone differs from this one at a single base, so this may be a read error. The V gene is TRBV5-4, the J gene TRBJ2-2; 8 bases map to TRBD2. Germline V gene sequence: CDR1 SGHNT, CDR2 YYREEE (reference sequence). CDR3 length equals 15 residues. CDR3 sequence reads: CASSPGTRNTRELFF. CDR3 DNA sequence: TGTGCCAGCAGCCCCGGGACTAGGAACACCAGGGAGCTGTTTTTT.

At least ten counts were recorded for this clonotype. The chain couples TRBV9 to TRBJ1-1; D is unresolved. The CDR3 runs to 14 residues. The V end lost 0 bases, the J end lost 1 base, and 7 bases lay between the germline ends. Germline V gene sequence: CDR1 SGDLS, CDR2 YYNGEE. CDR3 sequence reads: CASSVASRNTEAFF. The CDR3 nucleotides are TGTGCCAGCAGCGTAGCTTCACGGAACACTGAAGCTTTCTTT.

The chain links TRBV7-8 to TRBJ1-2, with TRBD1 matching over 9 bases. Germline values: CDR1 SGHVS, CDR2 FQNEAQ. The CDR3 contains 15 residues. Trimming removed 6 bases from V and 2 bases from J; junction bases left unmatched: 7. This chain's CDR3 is CASRKSGQGNYGYTF. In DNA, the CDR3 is TGTGCCAGCAGGAAATCGGGACAGGGCAACTATGGCTACACCTTC.

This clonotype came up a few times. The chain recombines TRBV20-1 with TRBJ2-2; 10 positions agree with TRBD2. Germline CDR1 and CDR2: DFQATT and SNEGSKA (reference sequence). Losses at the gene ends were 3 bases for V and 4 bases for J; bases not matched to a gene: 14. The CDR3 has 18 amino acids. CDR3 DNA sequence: TGCAGTGCTAGGGGAAGAGGGAGCGGGAGGGCAACCACCGGGGAGCTGTTTTTT. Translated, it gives CSARGRGSGRATTGELFF.

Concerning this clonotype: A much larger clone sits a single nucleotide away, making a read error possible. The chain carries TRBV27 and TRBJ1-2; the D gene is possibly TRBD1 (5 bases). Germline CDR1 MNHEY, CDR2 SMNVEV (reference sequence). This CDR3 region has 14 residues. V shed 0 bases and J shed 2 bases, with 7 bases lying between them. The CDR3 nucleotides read TGTGCCAGCAGTTTATCGGGGGAGAACTATGGCTACACCTTC. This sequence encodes CASSLSGENYGYTF.

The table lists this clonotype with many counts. The CDR3 loop is CASSLGPQKSGINTEAFF. In DNA, the CDR3 is TGTGCCAGCAGTCTAGGACCACAGAAGTCGGGGATCAACACTGAAGCTTTCTTT. This chain joins TRBV28 and TRBJ1-1; D is unclear. Germline V gives CDR1 MDHEN, CDR2 SYDVKM. V lost 5 bases and J 2 bases, leaving 24 bases between the germline ends. This CDR3 has 18 residues.

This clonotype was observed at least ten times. The CDR3 DNA follows: TGCAGTGCTAGGGGTCGGGTCAGGACCACCTACGAGCAGTACTTC. This encodes CSARGRVRTTYEQYF. The chain has TRBV20-1 and TRBJ2-7; no reliable D call. The CDR3 runs 15 residues. Trimming removed 3 bases at V and 2 bases at J, with 17 bases between. Germline V gene lookup returns CDR1 DFQATT and CDR2 SNEGSKA (reference sequence).

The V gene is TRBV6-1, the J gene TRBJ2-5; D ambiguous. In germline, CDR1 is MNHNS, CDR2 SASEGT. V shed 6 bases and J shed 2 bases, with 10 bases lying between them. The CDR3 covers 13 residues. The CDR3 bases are TGTGCCAGCAGACGGACCCAGCAAGAGACCCAGTACTTC. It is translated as CASRRTQQETQYF.

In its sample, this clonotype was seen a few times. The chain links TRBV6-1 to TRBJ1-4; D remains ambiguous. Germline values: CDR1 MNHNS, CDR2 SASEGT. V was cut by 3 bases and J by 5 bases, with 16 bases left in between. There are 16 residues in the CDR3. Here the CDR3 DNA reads TGTGCCAGCAGTGACACTTCCGGGATAAAGAATGAAAAACTGTTTTTT. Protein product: CASSDTSGIKNEKLFF.

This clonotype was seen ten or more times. The chain's CDR3 is CAISVTSGETQYF. CDR3 nucleotide sequence: TGTGCCATCAGTGTAACTAGCGGAGAGACCCAGTACTTC. This chain uses TRBV10-3 with TRBJ2-5; 8 nucleotides line up with TRBD2. From germline, CDR1 is ENHRY and CDR2 SYGVKD. V was pared by 4 bases and J by 4 bases, with 2 bases of the junction left unmatched. This CDR3 region has 13 residues.

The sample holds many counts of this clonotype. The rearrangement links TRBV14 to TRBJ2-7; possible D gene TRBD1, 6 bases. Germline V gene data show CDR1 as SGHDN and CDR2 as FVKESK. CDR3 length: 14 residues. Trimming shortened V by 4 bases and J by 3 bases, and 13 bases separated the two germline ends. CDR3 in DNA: TGTGCCAGCAGCCCCCGGGACACTCGCTACGAGCAGTACTTC. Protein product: CASSPRDTRYEQYF.

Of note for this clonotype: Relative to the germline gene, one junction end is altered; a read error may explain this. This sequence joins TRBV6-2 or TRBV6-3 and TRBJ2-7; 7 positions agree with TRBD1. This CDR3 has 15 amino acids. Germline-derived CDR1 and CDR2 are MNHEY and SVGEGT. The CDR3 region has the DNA TGTGCCGGCAGTGTATCGCCGGGACAGTGGTACGAGCAGTACTTC. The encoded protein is CAGSVSPGQWYEQYF.

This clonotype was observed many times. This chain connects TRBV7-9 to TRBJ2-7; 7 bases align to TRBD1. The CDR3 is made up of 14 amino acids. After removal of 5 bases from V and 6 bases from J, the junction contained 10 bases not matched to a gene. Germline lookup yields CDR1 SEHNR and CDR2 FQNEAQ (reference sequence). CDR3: CASSPYRGDSEQYF. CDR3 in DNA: TGTGCCAGCAGCCCTTACAGGGGAGACTCCGAGCAGTACTTC.

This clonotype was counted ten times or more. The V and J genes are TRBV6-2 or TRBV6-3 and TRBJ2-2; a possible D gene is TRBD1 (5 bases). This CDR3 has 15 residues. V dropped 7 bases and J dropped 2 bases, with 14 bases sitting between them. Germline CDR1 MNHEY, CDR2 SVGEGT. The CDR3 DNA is TGTGCCAGCACCAAGCCAGGGATAAACACCGGGGAGCTGTTTTTT. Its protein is CASTKPGINTGELFF.

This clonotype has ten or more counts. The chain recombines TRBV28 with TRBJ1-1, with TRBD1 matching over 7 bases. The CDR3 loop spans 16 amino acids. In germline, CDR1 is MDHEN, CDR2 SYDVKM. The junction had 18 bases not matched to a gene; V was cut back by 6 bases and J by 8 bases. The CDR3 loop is CASSRGGRGSTTEAFF. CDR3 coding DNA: TGTGCCAGCAGCAGAGGGGGCCGCGGTTCGACTACCGAAGCTTTCTTT.

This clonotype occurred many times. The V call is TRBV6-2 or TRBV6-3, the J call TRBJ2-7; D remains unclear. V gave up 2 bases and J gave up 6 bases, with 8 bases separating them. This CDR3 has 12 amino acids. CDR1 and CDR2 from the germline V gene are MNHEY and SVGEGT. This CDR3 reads CASSYRVGEQYF. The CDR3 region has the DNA TGTGCCAGCAGTTACAGGGTTGGCGAGCAGTACTTC.

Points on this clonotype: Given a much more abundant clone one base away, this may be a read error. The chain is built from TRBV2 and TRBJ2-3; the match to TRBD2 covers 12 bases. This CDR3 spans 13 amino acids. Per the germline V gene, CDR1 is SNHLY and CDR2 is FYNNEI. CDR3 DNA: TGTGCCACAGGACTAGCGGGAACAGTTACGCAGTATTTT. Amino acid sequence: CATGLAGTVTQYF.

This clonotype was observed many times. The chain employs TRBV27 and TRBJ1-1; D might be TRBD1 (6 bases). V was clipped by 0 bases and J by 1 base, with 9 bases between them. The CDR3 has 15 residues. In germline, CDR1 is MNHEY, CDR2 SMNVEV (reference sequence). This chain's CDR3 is CASSLSRTANTEAFF. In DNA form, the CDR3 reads TGTGCCAGCAGTTTATCGCGGACAGCGAACACTGAAGCTTTCTTT.